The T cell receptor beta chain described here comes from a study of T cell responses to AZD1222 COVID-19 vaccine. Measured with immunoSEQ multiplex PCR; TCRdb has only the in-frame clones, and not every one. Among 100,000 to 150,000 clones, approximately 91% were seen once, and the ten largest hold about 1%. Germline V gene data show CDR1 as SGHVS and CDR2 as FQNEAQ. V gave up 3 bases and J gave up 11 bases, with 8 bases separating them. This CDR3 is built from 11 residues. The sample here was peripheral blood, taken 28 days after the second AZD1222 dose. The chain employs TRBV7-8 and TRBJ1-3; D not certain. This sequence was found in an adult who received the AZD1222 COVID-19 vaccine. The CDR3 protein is CASSFGGAIYF. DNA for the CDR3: TGTGCCAGCAGCTTCGGAGGAGCCATATATTTT.